This TCR beta chain was recovered during a study of beta chain features in type 1 diabetes. Study-wide findings and caveats: cDNA-based sequencing might over-represent cells highly expressing TCR. The study found fewer insertions and more deletions at VDJ junctions in type 1 diabetes patients. The study notes PCR might favor shorter templates equally in patients and controls.

The authors reverse transcribed all of the isolated RNA, so sequencing captured expressed TCRB transcripts. Clones were read by immunoSEQ multiplex PCR, and TCRdb kept only the in-frame ones, dropping some. The repertoire consists of 150,000 to 190,000 clones, with roughly 8% occurring once and the leading ten covering around 0.65%. Germline V gene sequence: CDR1 SGHTA, CDR2 FQGTGA. The CDR3 spans 17 residues. The V segment lost 8 bases and the J segment 3 bases; nucleotides outside the gene matches: 16. Concerning this clone: Antigen unknown.

This chain uses TRBV7-3 with TRBJ2-1, with 7 bases identical to TRBD2. The specimen was central memory CD4+ T cells from blood. The TCR originated in a man between 18 and 29 years old in good health. CDR3 residues: CASSSWGGPQIYNEQFF. The DNA for the CDR3 is TGTGCCAGCTCCTCCTGGGGGGGACCTCAAATCTACAATGAGCAGTTCTTC.